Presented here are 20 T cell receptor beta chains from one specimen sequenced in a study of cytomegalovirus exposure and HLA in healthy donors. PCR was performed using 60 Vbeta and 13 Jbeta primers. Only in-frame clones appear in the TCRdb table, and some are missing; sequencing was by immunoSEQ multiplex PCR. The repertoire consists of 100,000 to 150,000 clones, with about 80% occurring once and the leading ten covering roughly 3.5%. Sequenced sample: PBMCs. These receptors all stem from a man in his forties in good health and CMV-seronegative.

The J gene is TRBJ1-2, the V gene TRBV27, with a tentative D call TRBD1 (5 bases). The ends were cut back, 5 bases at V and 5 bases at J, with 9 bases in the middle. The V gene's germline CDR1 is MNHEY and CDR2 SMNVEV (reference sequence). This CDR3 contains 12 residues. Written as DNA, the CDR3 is TGTGCCAGCAGTGGGGAGGGGTATGGCTACACCTTC. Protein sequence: CASSGEGYGYTF.

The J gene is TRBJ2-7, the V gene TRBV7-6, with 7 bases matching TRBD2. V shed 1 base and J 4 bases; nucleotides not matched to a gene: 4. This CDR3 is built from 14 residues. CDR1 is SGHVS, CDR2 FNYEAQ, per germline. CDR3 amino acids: CASSLGEGFYEQYF. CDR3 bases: TGTGCCAGCAGCTTAGGGGAGGGATTTTACGAGCAGTACTTC.

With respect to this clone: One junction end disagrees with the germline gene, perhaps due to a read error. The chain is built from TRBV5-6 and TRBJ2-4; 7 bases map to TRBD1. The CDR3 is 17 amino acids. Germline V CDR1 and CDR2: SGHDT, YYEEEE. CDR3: CASSPRIKTGLKNSQYF. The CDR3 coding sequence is TGTGCCAGCAGCCCCCGAATCAAGACAGGGCTTAAAAACAGTCAGTACTTC.

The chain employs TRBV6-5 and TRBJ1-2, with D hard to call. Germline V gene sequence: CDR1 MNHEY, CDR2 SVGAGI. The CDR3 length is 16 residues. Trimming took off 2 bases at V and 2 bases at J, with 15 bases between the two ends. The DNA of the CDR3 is TGTGCCAGCAGTTACCACATGGAGGTCTTAAACTATGGCTACACCTTC. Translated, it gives CASSYHMEVLNYGYTF.

The CDR3 is CASSSLISGELFF. As DNA, the CDR3 is TGTGCCAGCAGTTCCCTAATATCCGGGGAGCTGTTTTTT. J is TRBJ2-2 and V is TRBV7-9; D call uncertain. Trimming cost V 6 bases and J 6 bases, with 11 bases left between them. Germline assignment: CDR1 SEHNR and CDR2 FQNEAQ (reference sequence). CDR3 length equals 13 residues.

The CDR3 DNA reads as TGTGCCAGCAGTCGTACCCGCCCGGGACAGGGTTTTGGCTACACCTTC. The encoded protein is CASSRTRPGQGFGYTF. The chain recombines TRBV27 with TRBJ1-2; 9 bases are a match to TRBD1. The length of the CDR3 is 16 residues. The germline CDR1 and CDR2 sequences are MNHEY and SMNVEV (reference sequence). The V segment lost 5 bases and the J segment 7 bases; nucleotides outside the gene matches: 14.

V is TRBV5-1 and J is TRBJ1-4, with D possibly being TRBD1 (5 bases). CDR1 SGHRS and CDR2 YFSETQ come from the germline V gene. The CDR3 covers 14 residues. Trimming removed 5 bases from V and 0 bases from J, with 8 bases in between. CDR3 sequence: CASRTDTTNEKLFF. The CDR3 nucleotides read TGCGCCAGCAGGACAGACACAACTAATGAAAAACTGTTTTTT.

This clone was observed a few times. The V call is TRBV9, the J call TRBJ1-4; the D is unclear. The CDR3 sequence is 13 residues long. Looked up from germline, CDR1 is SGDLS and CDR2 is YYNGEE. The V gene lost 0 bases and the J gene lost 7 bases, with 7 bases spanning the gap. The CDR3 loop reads CASSVGGSEKLFF. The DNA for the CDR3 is TGTGCCAGCAGCGTAGGTGGCAGTGAAAAACTGTTTTTT.

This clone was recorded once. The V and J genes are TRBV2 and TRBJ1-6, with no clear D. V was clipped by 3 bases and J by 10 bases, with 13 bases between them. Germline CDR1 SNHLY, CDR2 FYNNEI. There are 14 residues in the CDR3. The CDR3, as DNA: TGTGCCAGCAGTGATGGTAGCGAGCGCTCACCCCTCCACTTT. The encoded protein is CASSDGSERSPLHF.

CDR3 nucleotides: TGTGCCAGCAGTTTAGGGCAGGTTTGGTCACCCCTCCACTTT. Encoded protein: CASSLGQVWSPLHF. V usage is TRBV28 and J usage is TRBJ1-6; D gene ambiguous. The CDR3 has 14 residues. Trimming removed 2 bases at V and 10 bases at J, with 12 bases between. CDR1 is MDHEN, CDR2 SYDVKM, per germline.

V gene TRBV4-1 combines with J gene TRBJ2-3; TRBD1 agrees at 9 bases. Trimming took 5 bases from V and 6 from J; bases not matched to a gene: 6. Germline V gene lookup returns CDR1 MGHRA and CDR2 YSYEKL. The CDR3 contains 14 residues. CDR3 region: CASSFRTGEDTQYF. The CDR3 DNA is TGCGCCAGCAGCTTTCGGACAGGGGAGGATACGCAGTATTTT.

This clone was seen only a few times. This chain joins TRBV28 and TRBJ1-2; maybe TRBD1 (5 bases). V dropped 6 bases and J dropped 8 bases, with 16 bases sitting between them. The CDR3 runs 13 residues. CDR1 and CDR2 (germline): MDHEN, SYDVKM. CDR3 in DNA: TGTGCCAGCAGGCTTGCCGATCAGGGAGGCTACACCTTC. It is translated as CASRLADQGGYTF.

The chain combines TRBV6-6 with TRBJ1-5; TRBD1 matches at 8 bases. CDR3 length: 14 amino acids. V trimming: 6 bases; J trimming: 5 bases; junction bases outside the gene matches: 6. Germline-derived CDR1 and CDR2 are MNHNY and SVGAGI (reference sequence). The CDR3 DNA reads TGTGCCAGCAGCCCCAGGGGGCAGGATCAGCCCCAGCATTTT. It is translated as CASSPRGQDQPQHF.

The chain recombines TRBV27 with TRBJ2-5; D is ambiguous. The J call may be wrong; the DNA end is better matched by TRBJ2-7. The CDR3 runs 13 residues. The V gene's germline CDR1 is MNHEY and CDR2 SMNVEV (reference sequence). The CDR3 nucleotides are TGTGCCAGCAGTTTAGGTCCCCTCCACGAGCAGTACTTC. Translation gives CASSLGPLHEQYF.

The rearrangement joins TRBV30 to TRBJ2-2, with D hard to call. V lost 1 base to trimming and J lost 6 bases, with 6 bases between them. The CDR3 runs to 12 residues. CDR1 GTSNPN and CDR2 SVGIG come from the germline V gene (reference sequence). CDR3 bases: TGTGCCTGGAGTGGAACTCCCGGGGAGCTGTTTTTT. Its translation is CAWSGTPGELFF.

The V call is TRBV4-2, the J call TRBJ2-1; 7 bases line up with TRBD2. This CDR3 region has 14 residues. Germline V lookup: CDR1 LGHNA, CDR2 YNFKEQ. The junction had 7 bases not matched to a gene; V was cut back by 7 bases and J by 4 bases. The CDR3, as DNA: TGTGCCAGCAAGGCGGGGGATGGATACAATGAGCAGTTCTTC. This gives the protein CASKAGDGYNEQFF.

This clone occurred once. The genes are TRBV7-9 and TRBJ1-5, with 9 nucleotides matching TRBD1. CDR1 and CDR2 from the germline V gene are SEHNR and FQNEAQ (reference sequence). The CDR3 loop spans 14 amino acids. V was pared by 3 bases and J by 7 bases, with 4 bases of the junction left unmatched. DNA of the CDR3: TGTGCCAGCAGCTTGGGACAGGGAGGGCAGCCCCAGCATTTT. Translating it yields CASSLGQGGQPQHF.

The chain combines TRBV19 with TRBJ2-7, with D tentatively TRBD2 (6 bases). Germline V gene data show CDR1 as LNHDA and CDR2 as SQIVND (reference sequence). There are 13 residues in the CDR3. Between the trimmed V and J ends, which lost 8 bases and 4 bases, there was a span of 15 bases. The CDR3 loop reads CASAPRRGYEQYF. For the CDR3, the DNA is TGTGCCAGTGCACCGCGGCGGGGTTACGAGCAGTACTTC.

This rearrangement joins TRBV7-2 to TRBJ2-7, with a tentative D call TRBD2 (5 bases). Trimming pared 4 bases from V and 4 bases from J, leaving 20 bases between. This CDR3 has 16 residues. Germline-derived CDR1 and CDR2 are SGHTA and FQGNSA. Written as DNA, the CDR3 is TGTGCCAGCAGCTCGCAGGACTGGCGCGGTGGGTACGAGCAGTACTTC. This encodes CASSSQDWRGGYEQYF.

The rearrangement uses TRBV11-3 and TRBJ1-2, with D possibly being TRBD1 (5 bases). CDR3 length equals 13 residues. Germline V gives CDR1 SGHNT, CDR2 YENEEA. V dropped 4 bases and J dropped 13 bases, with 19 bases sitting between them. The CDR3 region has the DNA TGTGCCAGCAGCTCGCAGGCTGGGGCGGATCTCACCTTC. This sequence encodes CASSSQAGADLTF.